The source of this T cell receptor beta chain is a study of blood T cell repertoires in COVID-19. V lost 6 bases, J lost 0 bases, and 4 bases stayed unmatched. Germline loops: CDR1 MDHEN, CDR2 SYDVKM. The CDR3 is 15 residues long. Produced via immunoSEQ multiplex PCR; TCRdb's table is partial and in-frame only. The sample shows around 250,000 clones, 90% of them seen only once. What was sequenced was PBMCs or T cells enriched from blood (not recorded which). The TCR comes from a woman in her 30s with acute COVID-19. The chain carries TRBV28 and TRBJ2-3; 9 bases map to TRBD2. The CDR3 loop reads CASRGLAYSTDTQYF. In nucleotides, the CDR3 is TGTGCCAGCAGAGGACTAGCGTATAGCACAGATACGCAGTATTTT. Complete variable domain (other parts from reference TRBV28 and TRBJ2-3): DVKVTQSSRYLVKRTGEKVFLECVQDMDHENMFWYRQDPGLGLRLIYFSYDVKMKEKGDIPEGYSVSREKKERFSLILESASTNQTSMYLCASRGLAYSTDTQYFGPGTRLTVL.